The rows below give T cell receptor beta chains drawn from one sample of a study of CD8 T cells in Susac syndrome. TCRdb reprocessed the immunoSEQ multiplex PCR reads with MiXCR, giving one entry per CDR3 protein. Here the sample spans just under 150,000 distinct CDR3 sequences, less than 95% being singletons. The sample taken for sequencing was CD4+ T cells from PBMCs. The receptors were gathered from a human donor in good health. The CDR3 runs from the conserved cysteine through the conserved F or W. Each record gives: J gene, D gene, clone size, V gene, CDR3 protein, CDR3 DNA. D genes are given only for firm matches. Where a row states a size, it is once, few, many or the class of an expanded clone; other rows omit it.

j_gene: TRBJ2-5; d_gene: TRBD2; abundance: NA; v_gene: TRBV5-1; CDR3aa: CASSIPSGSGGETQYF; CDR3nt: TGCGCCAGCAGCATACCTAGCGGGAGCGGGGGAGAGACCCAGTACTTC
j_gene: TRBJ2-1; d_gene: NA; abundance: NA; v_gene: TRBV4-1; CDR3aa: CASSFRTATYNEQFF; CDR3nt: TGCGCCAGCAGCTTCCGGACGGCTACCTACAATGAGCAGTTCTTC
j_gene: TRBJ2-7; d_gene: NA; abundance: once; v_gene: TRBV5-1; CDR3aa: CASNWNAGQYEQYF; CDR3nt: TGCGCCAGCAATTGGAACGCAGGGCAATACGAGCAGTACTTC
j_gene: TRBJ1-1; d_gene: NA; abundance: NA; v_gene: TRBV12-3/TRBV12-4; CDR3aa: CASSLRGDTEAFF; CDR3nt: TGTGCCAGCAGTTTAAGGGGCGACACTGAAGCTTTCTTT
j_gene: TRBJ2-7; d_gene: TRBD2; abundance: NA; v_gene: TRBV7-2; CDR3aa: CASSLSGRSSYEQYF; CDR3nt: TGTGCCAGCAGCTTAAGCGGGAGGTCCTCCTACGAGCAGTACTTC
j_gene: TRBJ2-2; d_gene: NA; abundance: NA; v_gene: TRBV7-8; CDR3aa: CASSLNVISGELFF; CDR3nt: TGTGCCAGCAGCTTAAATGTTATAAGCGGGGAGCTGTTTTTT
j_gene: TRBJ2-7; d_gene: TRBD1; abundance: NA; v_gene: TRBV7-9; CDR3aa: CASSSTGGLWEQYF; CDR3nt: TGTGCCAGCAGCTCTACAGGGGGCCTGTGGGAGCAGTACTTC
j_gene: TRBJ1-1; d_gene: TRBD1; abundance: NA; v_gene: TRBV16; CDR3aa: CASSDRGSLGGAFF; CDR3nt: TGTGCCAGCAGCGACAGGGGCTCGTTGGGTGGAGCTTTCTTT
j_gene: TRBJ1-1; d_gene: NA; abundance: NA; v_gene: TRBV2; CDR3aa: CASTGLSYAEAFF; CDR3nt: TGTGCCAGCACTGGACTGTCTTACGCTGAAGCTTTCTTT
j_gene: TRBJ2-1; d_gene: TRBD2; abundance: NA; v_gene: TRBV11-2; CDR3aa: CASSLGLAINEQFF; CDR3nt: TGTGCCAGCAGCTTGGGACTAGCGATAAATGAGCAGTTCTTC
j_gene: TRBJ2-5; d_gene: TRBD2; abundance: NA; v_gene: TRBV20-1; CDR3aa: CSASRGSGGRGQYF; CDR3nt: TGCAGTGCTAGTCGGGGGTCCGGCGGGAGGGGCCAGTACTTC
j_gene: TRBJ1-2; d_gene: NA; abundance: once; v_gene: TRBV2; CDR3aa: CASSNYGYTF; CDR3nt: TGTGCCAGCAGTAACTATGGCTACACCTTC
j_gene: TRBJ2-1; d_gene: NA; abundance: NA; v_gene: TRBV2; CDR3aa: CASRVGLPEEQFF; CDR3nt: TGTGCCAGCAGAGTTGGCCTTCCGGAAGAGCAGTTCTTC
j_gene: TRBJ1-1; d_gene: NA; abundance: NA; v_gene: TRBV5-6; CDR3aa: CASSSGPGDTEAFF; CDR3nt: TGTGCCAGCAGCTCAGGGCCGGGGGACACTGAAGCTTTCTTT
j_gene: TRBJ2-3; d_gene: NA; abundance: NA; v_gene: TRBV10-1; CDR3aa: CASSGDLSDTQYF; CDR3nt: TGCGCCAGCAGTGGGGACTTATCAGATACGCAGTATTTT
j_gene: TRBJ2-1; d_gene: TRBD2; abundance: NA; v_gene: TRBV10-1; CDR3aa: CASSEGLAGYNEQFF; CDR3nt: TGCGCCAGCAGTGAGGGACTAGCGGGCTACAATGAGCAGTTCTTC
j_gene: TRBJ2-7; d_gene: NA; abundance: NA; v_gene: TRBV2; CDR3aa: CASQQLAPSSYEQYF; CDR3nt: TGTGCCAGCCAACAGTTAGCGCCGAGCTCCTACGAGCAGTACTTC
j_gene: TRBJ1-1; d_gene: NA; abundance: NA; v_gene: TRBV5-1; CDR3aa: CASSLGPEDTEAFF; CDR3nt: TGCGCCAGCAGCTTGGGACCAGAGGACACTGAAGCTTTCTTT
j_gene: TRBJ1-2; d_gene: TRBD1; abundance: NA; v_gene: TRBV7-9; CDR3aa: CASSPSTGQGYGYTF; CDR3nt: TGTGCCAGCAGCCCTTCTACTGGACAGGGATATGGCTACACCTTC
j_gene: TRBJ2-2; d_gene: NA; abundance: NA; v_gene: TRBV29-1; CDR3aa: CSVPGGAGTGELFF; CDR3nt: TGCAGCGTTCCCGGGGGCGCTGGCACCGGGGAGCTGTTTTTT
j_gene: TRBJ2-7; d_gene: NA; abundance: NA; v_gene: TRBV9; CDR3aa: CASSVDGASSYEQYF; CDR3nt: TGTGCCAGCAGCGTAGATGGGGCCAGCTCCTACGAGCAGTACTTC
j_gene: TRBJ1-1; d_gene: TRBD1; abundance: NA; v_gene: TRBV19; CDR3aa: CASSRDRGAEAFF; CDR3nt: TGTGCCAGTAGCCGGGACAGGGGTGCTGAAGCTTTCTTT
j_gene: TRBJ2-7; d_gene: NA; abundance: NA; v_gene: TRBV5-1; CDR3aa: CPDPRARVHEQYF; CDR3nt: TGCCCCGACCCCCGGGCCAGAGTCCACGAGCAGTACTTC
j_gene: TRBJ1-1; d_gene: NA; abundance: NA; v_gene: TRBV20-1; CDR3aa: CSARDWRRVTEAFF; CDR3nt: TGCAGTGCTAGAGATTGGAGACGAGTTACTGAAGCTTTCTTT
j_gene: TRBJ2-3; d_gene: TRBD2; abundance: NA; v_gene: TRBV3-1; CDR3aa: CASSLNLASGRWWEDTQYF; CDR3nt: TGTGCCAGCAGCCTCAATTTGGCTAGCGGGAGATGGTGGGAAGATACGCAGTATTTT
j_gene: TRBJ2-7; d_gene: TRBD2; abundance: NA; v_gene: TRBV5-1; CDR3aa: CASSFVAGGPYEQYF; CDR3nt: TGCGCCAGCAGCTTCGTAGCGGGAGGCCCCTACGAGCAGTACTTC
j_gene: TRBJ2-7; d_gene: TRBD2; abundance: NA; v_gene: TRBV20-1; CDR3aa: CSARGLAGVSTYEQYF; CDR3nt: TGCAGTGCTAGAGGGTTAGCGGGAGTATCCACCTACGAGCAGTACTTC
j_gene: TRBJ1-4; d_gene: NA; abundance: NA; v_gene: TRBV20-1; CDR3aa: CSASYRSTNEKLFF; CDR3nt: TGCAGTGCTAGCTACAGATCAACTAATGAAAAACTGTTTTTT
j_gene: TRBJ2-5; d_gene: TRBD1; abundance: NA; v_gene: TRBV2; CDR3aa: CASRDRTLQETQYF; CDR3nt: TGTGCCAGCAGGGACAGGACCTTGCAAGAGACCCAGTACTTC
j_gene: TRBJ2-6; d_gene: NA; abundance: NA; v_gene: TRBV3-1; CDR3aa: CASSLAFGGANVLTF; CDR3nt: TGTGCCAGCAGCCTCGCCTTTGGTGGGGCCAACGTCCTGACTTTC
j_gene: TRBJ1-4; d_gene: NA; abundance: once; v_gene: TRBV25-1; CDR3aa: CASSSGGRARREKLFF; CDR3nt: TGTGCCAGCAGTTCCGGGGGCAGGGCTCGGCGGGAAAAACTGTTTTTT
j_gene: TRBJ2-1; d_gene: TRBD2; abundance: NA; v_gene: TRBV10-3; CDR3aa: CAISPEGAGGYEQFF; CDR3nt: TGTGCCATCAGTCCGGAGGGAGCGGGAGGATATGAGCAGTTCTTC
j_gene: TRBJ2-1; d_gene: TRBD2; abundance: NA; v_gene: TRBV13; CDR3aa: CASSPLGGTSGTHNEQFF; CDR3nt: TGTGCCAGCAGCCCCCTCGGGGGAACTAGCGGCACCCACAATGAGCAGTTCTTC
j_gene: TRBJ2-1; d_gene: TRBD2; abundance: NA; v_gene: TRBV11-2; CDR3aa: CASSFPWTSGRADPSYNEQFF; CDR3nt: TGTGCCAGCAGCTTCCCCTGGACTAGCGGGAGGGCCGACCCTTCCTACAATGAGCAGTTCTTC
j_gene: TRBJ2-3; d_gene: TRBD2; abundance: NA; v_gene: TRBV20-1; CDR3aa: CSARLAGPPDTQYF; CDR3nt: TGCAGTGCTAGGCTAGCGGGCCCCCCCGATACGCAGTATTTT
j_gene: TRBJ1-2; d_gene: TRBD1; abundance: NA; v_gene: TRBV5-8; CDR3aa: CASSWTGGSGYTF; CDR3nt: TGTGCCAGCAGCTGGACAGGGGGAAGTGGCTACACCTTC
j_gene: TRBJ2-1; d_gene: TRBD2; abundance: NA; v_gene: TRBV11-2; CDR3aa: CASSLVSGRARVEQFF; CDR3nt: TGTGCCAGCAGCTTAGTTAGCGGGAGGGCGAGGGTGGAGCAGTTCTTC
j_gene: TRBJ2-3; d_gene: NA; abundance: NA; v_gene: TRBV9; CDR3aa: CASKPGPGADTQYF; CDR3nt: TGTGCCAGTAAGCCGGGACCAGGGGCAGATACGCAGTATTTT
j_gene: TRBJ2-7; d_gene: TRBD2; abundance: NA; v_gene: TRBV20-1; CDR3aa: CSPLAGLDFYEQYF; CDR3nt: TGCAGTCCTTTAGCGGGCCTCGATTTCTACGAGCAGTACTTC
j_gene: TRBJ2-5; d_gene: NA; abundance: NA; v_gene: TRBV6-5; CDR3aa: CASSYSMGVWETQYF; CDR3nt: TGTGCCAGCAGTTACTCCATGGGGGTTTGGGAGACCCAGTACTTC
j_gene: TRBJ1-1; d_gene: TRBD1; abundance: NA; v_gene: TRBV5-1; CDR3aa: CASSLSGGDTEAFF; CDR3nt: TGCGCCAGCAGCTTGTCAGGGGGCGATACTGAAGCTTTCTTT
j_gene: TRBJ2-3; d_gene: NA; abundance: NA; v_gene: TRBV24-1; CDR3aa: CATSDLGGEVGDTQYF; CDR3nt: TGTGCCACCAGTGATCTCGGGGGCGAGGTTGGAGATACGCAGTATTTT
j_gene: TRBJ2-5; d_gene: TRBD2; abundance: once; v_gene: TRBV7-3; CDR3aa: CASSLGSTSGSYETQYF; CDR3nt: TGTGCCAGCAGCTTAGGTTCGACTAGCGGGAGTTATGAGACCCAGTACTTC
j_gene: TRBJ1-1; d_gene: TRBD1; abundance: NA; v_gene: TRBV19; CDR3aa: CASSINRGSTEAFF; CDR3nt: TGTGCCAGTAGTATCAACAGGGGTAGCACTGAAGCTTTCTTT
j_gene: TRBJ1-5; d_gene: NA; abundance: NA; v_gene: TRBV30; CDR3aa: CAWSVWGQPQHF; CDR3nt: TGTGCCTGGAGTGTATGGGGTCAGCCCCAGCATTTT
j_gene: TRBJ2-2; d_gene: NA; abundance: NA; v_gene: TRBV7-3; CDR3aa: CASSSSGGELFF; CDR3nt: TGTGCCAGCAGCTCCTCCGGCGGGGAGCTGTTTTTT
j_gene: TRBJ2-7; d_gene: TRBD2; abundance: NA; v_gene: TRBV7-6; CDR3aa: CASSSVTSGSVEQYF; CDR3nt: TGTGCCAGCAGCTCAGTGACTAGCGGGAGTGTCGAGCAGTACTTC
j_gene: TRBJ2-5; d_gene: TRBD1; abundance: NA; v_gene: TRBV6-2/TRBV6-3; CDR3aa: CASSYTGTGVEETQYF; CDR3nt: TGTGCCAGCAGTTATACCGGGACAGGGGTAGAGGAGACCCAGTACTTC
j_gene: TRBJ2-5; d_gene: NA; abundance: NA; v_gene: TRBV20-1; CDR3aa: CSARDSEGQETQYF; CDR3nt: TGCAGTGCTAGAGATTCCGAAGGACAAGAGACCCAGTACTTC
j_gene: TRBJ2-6; d_gene: NA; abundance: once; v_gene: TRBV7-9; CDR3aa: CASSLGSGSPGANVLTF; CDR3nt: TGTGCCAGCAGCTTAGGATCAGGGAGCCCCGGGGCCAACGTCCTGACTTTC
j_gene: TRBJ2-3; d_gene: NA; abundance: NA; v_gene: TRBV19; CDR3aa: CASSSGGPRDTQYF; CDR3nt: TGTGCCAGTAGTTCGGGTGGGCCTAGGGATACGCAGTATTTT
j_gene: TRBJ2-7; d_gene: TRBD1; abundance: NA; v_gene: TRBV7-9; CDR3aa: CASSADRVLYEQYF; CDR3nt: TGTGCCAGCAGCGCCGACAGGGTCCTCTACGAGCAGTACTTC
j_gene: TRBJ2-7; d_gene: NA; abundance: NA; v_gene: TRBV3-1; CDR3aa: CASSGRISGKPYEQYF; CDR3nt: TGTGCCAGCAGCGGTCGGATTAGCGGTAAACCCTACGAGCAGTACTTC
j_gene: TRBJ2-3; d_gene: TRBD2; abundance: NA; v_gene: TRBV9; CDR3aa: CASSVGTSGTQYF; CDR3nt: TGTGCCAGCAGCGTGGGAACTAGCGGGACGCAGTATTTT
j_gene: TRBJ2-3; d_gene: TRBD2; abundance: NA; v_gene: TRBV7-2; CDR3aa: CASSLGGRPGDTQYF; CDR3nt: TGTGCCAGCAGCTTAGGCGGGAGGCCGGGAGATACGCAGTATTTT